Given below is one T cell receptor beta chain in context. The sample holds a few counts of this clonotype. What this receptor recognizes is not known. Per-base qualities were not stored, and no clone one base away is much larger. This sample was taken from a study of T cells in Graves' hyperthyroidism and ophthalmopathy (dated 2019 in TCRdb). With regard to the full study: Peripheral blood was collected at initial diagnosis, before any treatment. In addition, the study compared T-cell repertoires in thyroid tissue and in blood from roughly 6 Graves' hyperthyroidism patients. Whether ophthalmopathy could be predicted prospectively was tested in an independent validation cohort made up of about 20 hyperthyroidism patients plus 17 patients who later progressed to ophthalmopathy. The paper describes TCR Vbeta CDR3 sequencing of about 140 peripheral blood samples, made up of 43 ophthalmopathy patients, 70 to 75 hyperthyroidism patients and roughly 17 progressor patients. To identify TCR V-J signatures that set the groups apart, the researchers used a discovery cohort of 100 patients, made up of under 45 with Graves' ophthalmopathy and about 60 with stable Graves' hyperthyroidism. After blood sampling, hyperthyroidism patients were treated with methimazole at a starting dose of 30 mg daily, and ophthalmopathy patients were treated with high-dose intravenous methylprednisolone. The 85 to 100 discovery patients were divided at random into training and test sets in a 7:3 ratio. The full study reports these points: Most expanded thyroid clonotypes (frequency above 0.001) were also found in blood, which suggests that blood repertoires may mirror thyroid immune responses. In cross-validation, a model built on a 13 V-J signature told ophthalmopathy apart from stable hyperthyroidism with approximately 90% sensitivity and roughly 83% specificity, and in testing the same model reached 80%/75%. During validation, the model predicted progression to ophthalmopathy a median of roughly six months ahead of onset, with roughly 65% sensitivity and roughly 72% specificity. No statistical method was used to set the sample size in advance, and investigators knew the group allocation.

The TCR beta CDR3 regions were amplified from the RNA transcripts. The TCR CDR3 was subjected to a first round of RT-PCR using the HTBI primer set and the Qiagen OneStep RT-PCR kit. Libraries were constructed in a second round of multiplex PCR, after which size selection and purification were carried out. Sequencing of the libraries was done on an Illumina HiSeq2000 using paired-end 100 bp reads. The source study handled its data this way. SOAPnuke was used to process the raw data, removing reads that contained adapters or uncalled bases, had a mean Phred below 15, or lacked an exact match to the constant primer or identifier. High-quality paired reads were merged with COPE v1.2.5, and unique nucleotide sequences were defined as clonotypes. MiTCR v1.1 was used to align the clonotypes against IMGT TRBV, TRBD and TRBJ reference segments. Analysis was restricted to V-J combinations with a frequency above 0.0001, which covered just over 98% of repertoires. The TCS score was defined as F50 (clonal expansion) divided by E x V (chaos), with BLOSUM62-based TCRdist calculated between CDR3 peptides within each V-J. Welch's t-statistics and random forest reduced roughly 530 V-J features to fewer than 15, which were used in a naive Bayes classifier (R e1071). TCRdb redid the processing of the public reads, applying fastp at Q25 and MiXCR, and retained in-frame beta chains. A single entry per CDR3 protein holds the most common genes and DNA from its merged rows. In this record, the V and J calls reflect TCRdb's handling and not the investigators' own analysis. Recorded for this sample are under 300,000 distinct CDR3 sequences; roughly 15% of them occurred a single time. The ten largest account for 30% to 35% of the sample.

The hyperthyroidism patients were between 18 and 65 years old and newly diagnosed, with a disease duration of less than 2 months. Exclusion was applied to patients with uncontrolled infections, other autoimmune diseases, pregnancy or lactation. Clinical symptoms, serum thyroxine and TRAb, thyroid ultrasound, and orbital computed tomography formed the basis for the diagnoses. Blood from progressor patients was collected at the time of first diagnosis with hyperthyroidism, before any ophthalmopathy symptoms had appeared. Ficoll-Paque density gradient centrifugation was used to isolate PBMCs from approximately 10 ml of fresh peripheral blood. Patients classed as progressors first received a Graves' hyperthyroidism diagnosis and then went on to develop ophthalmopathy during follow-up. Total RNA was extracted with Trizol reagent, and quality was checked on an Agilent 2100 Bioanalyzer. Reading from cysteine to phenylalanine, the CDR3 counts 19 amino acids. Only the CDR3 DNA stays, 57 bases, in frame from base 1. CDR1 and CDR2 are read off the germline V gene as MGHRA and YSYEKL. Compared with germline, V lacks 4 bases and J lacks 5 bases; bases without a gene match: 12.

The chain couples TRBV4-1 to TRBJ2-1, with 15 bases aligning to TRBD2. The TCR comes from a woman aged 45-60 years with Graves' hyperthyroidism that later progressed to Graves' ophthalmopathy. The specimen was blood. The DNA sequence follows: TGCGCCAGCAGCCTCGCCCGGACTAGCGGGAGGGCCCCGCACAATGAGCAGTTCTTC. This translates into CASSLARTSGRAPHNEQFF.